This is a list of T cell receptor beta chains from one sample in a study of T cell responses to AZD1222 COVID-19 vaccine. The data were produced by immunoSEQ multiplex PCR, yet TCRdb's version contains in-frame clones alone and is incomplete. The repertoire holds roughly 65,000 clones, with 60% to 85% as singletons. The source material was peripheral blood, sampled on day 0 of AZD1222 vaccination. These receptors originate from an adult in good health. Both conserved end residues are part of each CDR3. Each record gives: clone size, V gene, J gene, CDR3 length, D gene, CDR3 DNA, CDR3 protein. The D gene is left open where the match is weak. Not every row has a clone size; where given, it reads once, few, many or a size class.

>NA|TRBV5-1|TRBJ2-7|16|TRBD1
TGCGCCAGCAGCCCGAGGGACAGGGGGAATTCCTACGAGCAGTACTTC
CASSPRDRGNSYEQYF
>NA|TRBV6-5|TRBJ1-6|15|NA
TGTGCCAGCAGGGGCCGCCTCTCCTATAATTCACCCCTCCACTTT
CASRGRLSYNSPLHF
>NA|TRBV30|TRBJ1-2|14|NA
TGTGCCTGGACTAGAGTCAGGGGTTTACGAGGCTACACCTTC
CAWTRVRGLRGYTF
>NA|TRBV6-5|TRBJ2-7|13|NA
TGTGCCAGCAGGGACAGCAGCTCCTACGAGCAGTACTTC
CASRDSSSYEQYF
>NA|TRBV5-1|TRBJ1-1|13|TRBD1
TGCGCCAGCAGCTCCCAGGGGGGCACTGAAGCTTTCTTT
CASSSQGGTEAFF
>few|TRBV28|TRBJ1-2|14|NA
TGTGCCAGCAGTTTAGGCCGGGCGGACTATGGCTACACCTTC
CASSLGRADYGYTF
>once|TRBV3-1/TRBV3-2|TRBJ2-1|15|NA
TGTGCCAGCAGCCGGGGCGGACCGACCTACAATGAGCAGTTCTTC
CASSRGGPTYNEQFF
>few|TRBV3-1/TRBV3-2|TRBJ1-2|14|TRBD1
TGTGCCAGCAGCCCCAGACAGGGAAGCTATGGCTACACCTTC
CASSPRQGSYGYTF
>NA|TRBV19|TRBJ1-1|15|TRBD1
TGTGCCAGTACCCCGATAGACAGGGAGAACACTGAAGCTTTCTTT
CASTPIDRENTEAFF
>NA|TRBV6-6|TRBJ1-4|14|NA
TGTGCCAGCAGCCAAGGACAGTGGGATGAAAAACTGTTTTTT
CASSQGQWDEKLFF
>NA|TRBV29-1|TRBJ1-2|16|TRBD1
TGCAGCGTATCATTAATTGGGACAGGGGAAAGATATGGCTACACCTTC
CSVSLIGTGERYGYTF
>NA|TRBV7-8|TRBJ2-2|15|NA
TGTGCCAGCAGCTTAACCTGGGACCCACCCGGGGAGCTGTTTTTT
CASSLTWDPPGELFF
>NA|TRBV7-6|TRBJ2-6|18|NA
TGTGCCAGCAGCTTAGCGGGGGGACTTTCTCTTGTCACCAACGTCCTGACTTTC
CASSLAGGLSLVTNVLTF
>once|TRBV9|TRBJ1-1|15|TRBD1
TGTGCCAGCAGCGCCCGACAGGGGACGAACACTGAAGCTTTCTTT
CASSARQGTNTEAFF
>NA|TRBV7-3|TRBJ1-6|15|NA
TGTGCCAGCAGTGTGGGTCCCTCCTATAATTCACCCCTCCACTTT
CASSVGPSYNSPLHF
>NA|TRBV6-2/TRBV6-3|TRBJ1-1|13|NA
TGTGCCAGCAGCTTGGGACGGAACACTGAAGCTTTCTTT
CASSLGRNTEAFF
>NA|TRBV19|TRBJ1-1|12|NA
TGTGCCAGTAGTATATCTCGGAGTGGAGCTTTCTTT
CASSISRSGAFF
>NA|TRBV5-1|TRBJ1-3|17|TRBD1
TGCGCCAGCAGCTTGGCGGGACAGCGAAGCTCTGGAAACACCATATATTTT
CASSLAGQRSSGNTIYF
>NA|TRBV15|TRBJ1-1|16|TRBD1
TGTGCCACCAGCAGACTTGGACAGGGGGGACGAACTGAAGCTTTCTTT
CATSRLGQGGRTEAFF
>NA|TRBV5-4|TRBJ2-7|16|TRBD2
TGTGCCAGCAGCACCGGACTAGCGGGTGGGTCCTACGAGCAGTACTTC
CASSTGLAGGSYEQYF
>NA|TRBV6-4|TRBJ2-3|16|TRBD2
TGTGCCAGCAGTCTCCTTAGCGGGGGTACGACAGATACGCAGTATTTT
CASSLLSGGTTDTQYF
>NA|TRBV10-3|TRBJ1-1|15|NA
TGTGCCATCAGTGTGGGATTTGACGAAGCCACTGAAGCTTTCTTT
CAISVGFDEATEAFF
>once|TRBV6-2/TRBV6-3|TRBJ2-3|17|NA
TGTGCCAGCAGTTCTTTAGGGGGGCACAACAGCACAGATACGCAGTATTTT
CASSSLGGHNSTDTQYF
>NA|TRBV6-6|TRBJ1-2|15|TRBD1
TGTGCCAGCAGTTACTCCCAGACAGGGGTCGGAGGCTACACCTTC
CASSYSQTGVGGYTF
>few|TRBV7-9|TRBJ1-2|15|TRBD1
TGTGCCAGCAGCACCCCAGGGGGGCAGGCCTATGGCTACACCTTC
CASSTPGGQAYGYTF
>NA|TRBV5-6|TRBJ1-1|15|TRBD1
TGTGCCAGCAGCTTAAGACAGGGGATGAACACTGAAGCTTTCTTT
CASSLRQGMNTEAFF
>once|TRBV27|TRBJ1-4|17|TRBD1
TGTGCCAGCAGCCATAGTGGGACAGGGAGGATTAATGAAAAACTGTTTTTT
CASSHSGTGRINEKLFF
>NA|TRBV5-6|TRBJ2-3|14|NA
TGTGCCAGCAGCACAGAGGGGGACACAGATACGCAGTATTTT
CASSTEGDTDTQYF
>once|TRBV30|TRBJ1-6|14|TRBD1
TGTGCCCTGGGGTCCGGGACAGAGAATTCACCCCTCCACTTT
CALGSGTENSPLHF
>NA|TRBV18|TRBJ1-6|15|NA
TGTGCCAGCTCACCCCCGAGAGGGTTTGGTTCACCCCTCCACTTT
CASSPPRGFGSPLHF
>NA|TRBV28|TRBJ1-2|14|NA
TGTGCCAGCAGTTTTTCTCGGGAGTTGGGAGGCTACACCTTC
CASSFSRELGGYTF
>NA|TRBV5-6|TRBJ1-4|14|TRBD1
TGTGCCAGCAGCAATAGACAGGGATTGGTGAAACTGTTTTTT
CASSNRQGLVKLFF
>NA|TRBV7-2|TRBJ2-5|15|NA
TGTGCCAGCAGCCTCCACGCCCAAGTCGGGGGGACCCAGTACTTC
CASSLHAQVGGTQYF
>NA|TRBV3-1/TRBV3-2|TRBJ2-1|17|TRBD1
TGTGCCAGCAGCCAGGCTTACTCAGGGACAGCCTACAATGAGCAGTTCTTC
CASSQAYSGTAYNEQFF
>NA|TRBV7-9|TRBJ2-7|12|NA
TGTGCCAGCAGCCCCCTTGAGTACGAGCAGTACTTC
CASSPLEYEQYF
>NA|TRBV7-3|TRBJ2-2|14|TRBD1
TGTGCCAGCAGTGCGACAGGGGACACCGGGGAGCTGTTTTTT
CASSATGDTGELFF
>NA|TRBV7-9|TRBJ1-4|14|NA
TGTGCCAGCAGCTTATCGGGGGCTGGTGAAAAACTGTTTTTT
CASSLSGAGEKLFF
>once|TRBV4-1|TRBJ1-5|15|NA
TGCGCCAGCAGCCAATCCGTCGCAGTCCGGTCGCCCCAGCATTTT
CASSQSVAVRSPQHF
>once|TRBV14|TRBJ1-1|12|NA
TGTGCCAGCAGTCCTTACTCCACTGAAGCTTTCTTT
CASSPYSTEAFF
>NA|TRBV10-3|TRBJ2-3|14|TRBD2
TGTGCCATCAGGAGCGGGGGGACAACAGATACGCAGTATTTT
CAIRSGGTTDTQYF
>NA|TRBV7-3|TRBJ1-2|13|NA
TGTGCCAGCAGCTTAGGGGGCCGGTATGGCTACACCTTC
CASSLGGRYGYTF
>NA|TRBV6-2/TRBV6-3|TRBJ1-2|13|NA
TGTGCCAGCAGTTACTTCCAGGGCTATGGCTACACCTTC
CASSYFQGYGYTF
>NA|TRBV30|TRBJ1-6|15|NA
TGTGCCTGGAATGGACAGCTCTCCTATAATTCACCCCTCCACTTT
CAWNGQLSYNSPLHF
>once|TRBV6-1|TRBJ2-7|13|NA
TGTGCCAGCAGTGAAGGGGCCTCCTACGAGCAGTACTTC
CASSEGASYEQYF
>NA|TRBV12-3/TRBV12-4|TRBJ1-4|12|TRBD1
TGTGCCAGCAGCGGGACAGACAGACGGTTGTTTTTT
CASSGTDRRLFF
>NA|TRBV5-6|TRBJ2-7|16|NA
TGTGCCAGCAGCTTTCTTCCAGTGACCTACTCCTACGAGCAGTACTTC
CASSFLPVTYSYEQYF
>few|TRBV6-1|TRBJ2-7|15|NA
TGTGCCAGCAGTGAAGATGGGGGGTCTAACTACGAGCAGTACTTC
CASSEDGGSNYEQYF
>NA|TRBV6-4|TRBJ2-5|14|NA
TGTGCCAGCAGTGAGGAGGGGCTCCAAGAGACCCAGTACTTC
CASSEEGLQETQYF
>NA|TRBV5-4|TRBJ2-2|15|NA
TGTGCCAGCAGCTTGGGACTCTCGAACACCGGGGAGCTGTTTTTT
CASSLGLSNTGELFF
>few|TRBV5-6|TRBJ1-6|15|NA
TGTGCCAGCAGCTTGGGGGGCTCCTATAATTCACCCCTCCACTTT
CASSLGGSYNSPLHF
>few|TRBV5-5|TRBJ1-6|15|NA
TGTGCCAGCAGTTTCAGACAAGTATATAATTCACCCCTCCACTTT
CASSFRQVYNSPLHF
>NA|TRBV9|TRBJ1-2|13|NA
TGTGCCAGCAGCGTAGGGGGGTCGGATGGCTACACCTTC
CASSVGGSDGYTF
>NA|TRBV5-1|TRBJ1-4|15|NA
TGCGCCAGCAGCTTGGAGGGGGGGCGCCGTGAAAAACTGTTTTTT
CASSLEGGRREKLFF
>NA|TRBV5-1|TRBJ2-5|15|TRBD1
TGCGCCAGCAGCCCGGACAGGATGGGGCAAGAGACCCAGTACTTC
CASSPDRMGQETQYF
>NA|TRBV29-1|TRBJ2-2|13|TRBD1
TGCAGCGTTCCTGACAGGGACACCGGGGAGCTGTTTTTT
CSVPDRDTGELFF
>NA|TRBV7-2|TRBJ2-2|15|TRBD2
TGTGCCAGCAGCTCCGGACTAGCGTACACCGGGGAGCTGTTTTTT
CASSSGLAYTGELFF
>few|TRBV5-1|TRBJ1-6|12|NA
TGCGCCAGCAGCTTGTCTGGTGCACCCCTCCACTTT
CASSLSGAPLHF
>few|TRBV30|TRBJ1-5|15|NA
TGTGCCTGGAGTAGACAGCTCAATAGCAATCAGCCCCAGCATTTT
CAWSRQLNSNQPQHF
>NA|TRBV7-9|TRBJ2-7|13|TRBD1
TGTGCCAGCAGTTGGGGACAGGGAGCCGAGCAGTACTTC
CASSWGQGAEQYF
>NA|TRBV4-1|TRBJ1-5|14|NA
TGCGCCAGCAGCCAAGATGGCACAAATCAGCCCCAGCATTTT
CASSQDGTNQPQHF